Listed below are T cell receptor beta chains from one sample, sequenced in a study of cytomegalovirus exposure and HLA in healthy donors. Produced via immunoSEQ multiplex PCR; TCRdb's table is partial and in-frame only. The sample has roughly 130,000 clones; roughly 90% are singletons. The source material was PBMCs. These receptors all come from a woman aged 40-49 years in good health and CMV-seronegative. Each CDR3 is given with its conserved first and last residue.

>TRBV6-1|TRBJ2-7
CASSAGGWQVHEQYF
>TRBV27|TRBJ2-7
CASHPAAGGAYEQYF
>TRBV19|TRBJ2-1
CASSHGGTDKYNEQFF
>TRBV10-3|TRBJ2-2
CAISEWDRAGELFF
>TRBV7-2|TRBJ2-5
CASSLSPLAGDGETQYF
>TRBV6-7|TRBJ1-5
CASSPGGRAGCQPQHF
>TRBV28|TRBJ1-2
CASSSPGQGLNGYTF
>TRBV9|TRBJ2-7
CASSQASGGYEQYF
>TRBV27|TRBJ2-3
CATRDWGGGTDTQYF
>TRBV5-6|TRBJ2-1
CASSLLGLAVNEQFF
>TRBV5-6|TRBJ2-5
CASSLAYAATQETQYF
>TRBV10-3|TRBJ1-1
CAINQQGNTEAFF
>TRBV7-9|TRBJ2-7
CASSFGSYSHEQYF
>TRBV29-1|TRBJ1-5
CSVQGQGINQPQHF
>TRBV27|TRBJ2-2
CASSYSGPPELFF
>TRBV27|TRBJ2-3
CASSLMSGTSTDTQYF
>TRBV28|TRBJ2-2
CASSWGLKRAENTGELFF
>TRBV10-3|TRBJ2-1
CAISTPGLGYNEQFF
>TRBV5-1|TRBJ2-1
CASSWTSPNEQFF
>TRBV2|TRBJ2-6
CASSAQGKGANVLTF
>TRBV11-3|TRBJ2-2
CASRGGNTGELLF
>TRBV10-3|TRBJ2-1
CAISEPDISGVYNEQFF
>TRBV18|TRBJ2-7
CASSLGQGEDEQYF
>TRBV6-6|TRBJ1-1
CASSTSGGRTEAFF
>TRBV28|TRBJ1-2
CASRPGQGFLPYTF
>TRBV5-4|TRBJ1-1
CASSSAVKTMNTEAFF
>TRBV4-2|TRBJ2-3
CASSQGLPSTDTQYF
>TRBV18|TRBJ2-2
CASSLGQANTGELFF
>TRBV6-5|TRBJ2-3
CASRGTGEVTDTQYF
>TRBV30|TRBJ2-7
CAFYIPDRNSYEQYF
>TRBV7-9|TRBJ1-2
CASSYRGTYGYTF
>TRBV28|TRBJ2-3
CASSFSGRGSDTQYF
>TRBV18|TRBJ1-4
CASSPLARQGPEKLFF
>TRBV7-2|TRBJ1-2
CASSSDRDGYTF
>TRBV29-1|TRBJ2-5
CSVGGGWGETQYF
>TRBV4-2|TRBJ2-5
CASSQPAGVETQYF
>TRBV5-6|TRBJ1-3
CASSPRHLGNTIYF
>TRBV4-2|TRBJ1-1
CASSQGRGEAFF
>TRBV21-1|TRBJ1-2
CASSKDKLGPYGYTF
>TRBV19|TRBJ2-7
CASRPGQGTYEQYF
>TRBV11-3|TRBJ2-2
CASSLDRLFGELFF
>TRBV11-3|TRBJ1-1
CASSRAMNTEAFF
>TRBV7-2|TRBJ2-7
CASSTTGTGGVYEQYF
>TRBV6-1|TRBJ1-2
CASSVGTGPYGYTF
>TRBV9|TRBJ2-6
CASSGYRGTGANVLTF
>TRBV5-6|TRBJ2-1
CASSVGLAGWYEQFF
>TRBV5-4|TRBJ2-1
CASSLSGSYNEQFF
>TRBV28|TRBJ2-5
CASSFGGVQETQYF
>TRBV10-3|TRBJ2-7
CAISQGLADSYEQYF
>TRBV6-1|TRBJ1-2
CASRRGRGSNYGYTF